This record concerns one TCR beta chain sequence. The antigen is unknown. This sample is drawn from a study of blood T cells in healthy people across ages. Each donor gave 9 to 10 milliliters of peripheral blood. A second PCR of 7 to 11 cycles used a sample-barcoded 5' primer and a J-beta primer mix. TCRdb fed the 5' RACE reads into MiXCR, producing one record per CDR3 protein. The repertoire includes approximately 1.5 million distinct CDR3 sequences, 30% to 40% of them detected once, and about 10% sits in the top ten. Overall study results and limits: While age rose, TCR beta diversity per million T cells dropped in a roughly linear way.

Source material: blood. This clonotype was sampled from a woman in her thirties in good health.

Written as DNA, the CDR3 is TGTGCCAGCAGCGTAGTAGAGGAAAGTGAAGCTTTCTTT. As protein: CASSVVEESEAFF. The chain is built from TRBV9 and TRBJ1-1; no clear D. V shed 0 bases and J shed 7 bases, with 10 bases lying between them. The CDR3 runs 13 residues. The germline CDR1 and CDR2 sequences are SGDLS and YYNGEE.